Here is one T cell receptor beta chain with its context. The data stem from a study of blood T cell repertoires in COVID-19. Across the study: T cells, B-cell-depleted T cells, or PBMCs provided the cDNA or gDNA that served as material.

Germline assignment: CDR1 LNHDA and CDR2 SQIVND (reference sequence). The CDR3 runs 12 residues. Trimming removed 4 bases at V and 5 bases at J, with 8 bases between. Sequencing used immunoSEQ multiplex PCR; TCRdb keeps in-frame clones, though not all of them. The sample includes 95,000 to 150,000 clones, 84% of them seen just once. The study drew participants aged about 18 to 95 years from some 25 US areas. Clinical history reported by participants formed the basis on which cohorts were assigned. The sequenced sample consisted of PBMCs or T cells enriched from blood (not recorded which). The V gene is TRBV19, the J gene TRBJ1-2, with D unresolved. The sequence was obtained from a woman between 25 and 40 years old who had recovered from COVID-19. The DNA for the CDR3 is TGTGCCAGTAGTAACTCGATATATGGCTACACCTTC. This translates into CASSNSIYGYTF. Using reference TRBV19 and TRBJ1-2 for the parts outside the CDR3, the full variable domain is DGGITQSPKYLFRKEGQNVTLSCEQNLNHDAMYWYRQDPGQGLRLIYYSQIVNDFQKGDIAEGYSVSREKKESFPLTVTSAQKNPTAFYLCASSNSIYGYTFGSGTRLTVV.